This TCR beta chain was identified during a study of regulatory T cells in long-lasting Graves disease (dated by TCRdb to about 2021). Some background on the complete study: In the newly diagnosed Graves' disease group, patients had been taking antithyroid drugs for less than 3 months. This study used TCR sequencing and RNA sequencing of peripheral blood to compare persistent Graves' disease patients against newly diagnosed Graves' disease patients. The study took place in China and was registered as a clinical trial. A total of about 35 samples underwent TCR sequencing, from about 13 patients with persistent Graves' disease and some 20 patients with newly diagnosed Graves' disease. General conclusions and limits of the study: Compared with newly diagnosed patients, persistent Graves' disease patients had lower TCR Shannon entropy and fewer highly expanded clones, which suggests clonal expansion. Peripheral blood alone was examined, since thyroid tissue, which constituted the primary lesion, could not be accessed. Patients with persistent disease shared more public clonotypes (approximately 2,500) than newly diagnosed patients did (around 1,000). Sequencing and analysis were limited to the TCR beta chain. Preferential use of TRBV28, TRBJ1-2 and TRBJ2-5 was observed in persistent disease, whereas TRBV20-1 and TRBJ2-1 were favored in newly diagnosed disease. The authors noted that the small sample size was a limitation that may lower accuracy.

This clonotype was seen more than once but under ten times. It lacks a known antigen. No quality values exist for individual bases; no much larger clone is one base distant. Library preparation was by multiplex PCR. For sequencing, an Illumina HiSeq 4000 was employed. TCR beta libraries were built with iRepertoire HTBI primers and Arm-PCR amplification of CDR3 regions. Gel purification was performed on PCR products prior to sequencing. From the authors' description of their analysis: A total of around 59 TRBV and some 15 TRBJ segments were identified across samples and were used for gene usage analysis of CDR3 amino acid clonotypes. Filtered high-quality paired reads were merged into contigs using COPE and FqMerger. BLAST was used to align contigs to IMGT TRBV, TRBD and TRBJ reference genes, and CDR3 was defined according to IMGT. Any clonotype with a frequency above 0.1% was counted as a highly expanded clone. Repertoire diversity was measured by Shannon entropy, and V-J evenness by the Gini coefficient. A clonotype was considered public if more than one individual shared it. TCRdb reprocessed the public reads (quality trimming at Q25 with fastp, clone calling with MiXCR) and kept in-frame beta chains. When rows share a CDR3 protein, they turn into one entry using the most common DNA and genes. It is TCRdb's table, rather than the study itself, that gives the V and J calls and clone size. This sample gives approximately 310,000 distinct CDR3 sequences in total; about a sixth of them show up just once. Together, the top ten hold approximately 35% of the sample.

The time point label, as the study defines it: newly diagnosed GD, antithyroid drugs for less than 3 months. For both TCR sequencing and RNA sequencing, RNA was extracted from PBMCs in TRIzol. The diagnosis of Graves' disease followed American Thyroid Association guidelines. Patients were recruited from an endocrinology department in Xi'an, China. Each patient gave approximately 10 milliliters of peripheral blood, collected in an EDTA anticoagulant tube. Ficoll Paque Plus density gradient separation was used to isolate PBMCs, and no further T cell sorting was done. An Agilent 2100 Bioanalyzer and agarose gel were used to check RNA quality, and a NanoDrop 2000 was used to measure RNA concentration. V lost 0 bases and J lost 4 bases, and the count of bases not matched to a germline gene is 1. CDR1 and CDR2 are read off the germline V gene as MNHEY and SVGAGI. The CDR3 goes from the cysteine to the phenylalanine over 15 residues. Of all the DNA, just the CDR3 is kept, 45 bases in frame from base 1.

The source is a female donor with Graves disease. The specimen was peripheral blood mononuclear cells (PBMCs), collected at new diagnosis, from a patient treated with antithyroid drugs. The chain is assembled from TRBV6-5 and TRBJ2-1, with 9 bases matching TRBD2. Here is the DNA: TGTGCCAGCAGTTACTCTAGCGGGGGTTACAATGAGCAGTTCTTC. Its protein reads: CASSYSSGGYNEQFF.